The 14 T cell receptor beta chains below were found in one sample sequenced in a study of regulatory T cells in long-lasting Graves disease. Libraries of TCR beta came from iRepertoire HTBI primers plus Arm-PCR of CDR3 regions. Via MiXCR, TCRdb re-called the multiplex PCR reads, giving one row per CDR3 protein. The sample has a few hundred thousand distinct CDR3 sequences, around 16% seen once. The time point is: newly diagnosed GD, antithyroid drugs for less than 3 months. RNA from PBMCs was the source of the TCR library. These same records also appear under a second study, on T cells in Graves' hyperthyroidism and ophthalmopathy.

The sample here was peripheral blood mononuclear cells (PBMCs), taken at new diagnosis, from a patient treated with antithyroid drugs. These receptor sequences come from a woman younger than 30 with Graves disease.

There are many counts of this clonotype. One end of the junction fails to match germline, which may point to a read error. DNA for the CDR3: TGTGCCAGCAGCGTAGAAAGTAGCGGGGGAATTTCCTACAATGAGCAGTTCTTC. This encodes CASSVESSGGISYNEQFF. The V and J genes are TRBV11-2 and TRBJ2-1, with 9 nucleotides matching TRBD2. Germline V gene lookup returns CDR1 SGHAT and CDR2 FQNNGV. The CDR3 is made up of 18 amino acids.

As for this clonotype: An end of the junction differs from the germline gene, which may be a read error. The chain is built from TRBV12-3 or TRBV12-4 and TRBJ2-2, with TRBD1 matching over 8 bases. The CDR3 is 15 amino acids. CDR3 DNA: TGTGCCAGCAGTTTACGGACAGGGAACATCGGGGAGCTGTTTTTT. Amino acids: CASSLRTGNIGELFF.

This clonotype was found many times. V gene TRBV12-3 or TRBV12-4 combines with J gene TRBJ2-3, with 13 bases lining up with TRBD2. Trimming at V came to 2 bases and at J to 0 bases, leaving 8 bases not matched to a gene. This CDR3 has 19 residues. In nucleotides, the CDR3 is TGTGCCAGCAGTTTATTCCAGACTAGCGGGGGGCCGAGCACAGATACGCAGTATTTT. This encodes CASSLFQTSGGPSTDTQYF.

A single count supports this clonotype. The gene calls are TRBV6-1 and TRBJ2-5, with TRBD2 identical over 7 bases. With 2 bases clipped from V and 5 bases from J, the junction kept 5 bases outside the gene matches. CDR3 length: 14 residues. The germline V gene encodes CDR1 MNHNS and CDR2 SASEGT. CDR3 coding DNA: TGTGCCAGCAGTGAACGCGGGAGAGGGGAGACCCAGTACTTC. Translation: CASSERGRGETQYF.

This clonotype was counted a few times. The gene calls are TRBV20-1 and TRBJ1-5; TRBD1 might be the D (6 bases). Germline V CDR1 and CDR2: DFQATT, SNEGSKA (reference sequence). V was pared by 4 bases and J by 0 bases, with 13 bases between. The CDR3 runs 15 residues. The CDR3 sequence is CSAIQGGNSNQPQHF. CDR3 nucleotide sequence: TGCAGTGCTATACAGGGTGGTAATAGCAATCAGCCCCAGCATTTT.

CDR3 in DNA: TGTGCCAGCAGCTTAGTTCCAGCGGGGGGCACAGATACGCAGTATTTT. Its translation: CASSLVPAGGTDTQYF. This chain connects TRBV11-2 to TRBJ2-3; 8 bases map to TRBD2. Unmatched junction bases numbered 4, after V lost 1 base and J lost 1 base. The CDR3 has 16 amino acids. Germline values: CDR1 SGHAT, CDR2 FQNNGV.

Here the CDR3 DNA reads TGTGCCAGCAGTCGCGGGAGGCGGGATACGCAGTATTTT. This gives the protein CASSRGRRDTQYF. The chain couples TRBV6-1 to TRBJ2-3; 8 positions match TRBD2. With V trimmed by 5 bases and J by 6 bases, 4 bases remained unmatched. CDR1 and CDR2 (germline): MNHNS, SASEGT. The CDR3 covers 13 residues.

This clonotype was recorded at least ten times. This chain connects TRBV5-1 to TRBJ2-7, with 7 bases identical to TRBD2. V shed 4 bases, J shed 4 bases, and the junction held 5 bases outside the gene matches. The CDR3 spans 13 residues. Germline CDR1 SGHRS, CDR2 YFSETQ. CDR3 sequence (DNA): TGCGCCAGCAGCATAGGACTAGTATACGAGCAGTACTTC. This gives the protein CASSIGLVYEQYF.

This clonotype was found many times. The V call is TRBV20-1, the J call TRBJ1-1, with TRBD1 as a possible D gene (5 bases). This CDR3 comprises 12 residues. Germline V lookup: CDR1 DFQATT, CDR2 SNEGSKA (reference sequence). The V end was cut by 4 bases, the J end by 0 bases, with 6 bases between. The CDR3 DNA reads TGCAGTGCTAAACAGGTGAACACTGAAGCTTTCTTT. Protein sequence: CSAKQVNTEAFF.

This clonotype was recorded many times. The chain carries TRBV7-3 and TRBJ1-1, with unresolved D. CDR3 length: 16 amino acids. V was cut by 1 base and J by 3 bases, with 15 bases left in between. Germline CDR1 and CDR2: SGHTA and FQGTGA. The CDR3 coding sequence is TGTGCCAGCAGCTTAAATAGCCACGCGGCCGACACTGAAGCTTTCTTT. Protein sequence: CASSLNSHAADTEAFF.

In this sample, this clonotype turned up many times. The V and J genes are TRBV30 and TRBJ1-1; D call uncertain. CDR3 length: 15 amino acids. Germline V gene sequence: CDR1 GTSNPN, CDR2 SVGIG (reference sequence). Trimming left V 0 bases short and J 3 bases short, with 14 bases between. The CDR3 nucleotides are TGTGCCTGGAGTGTACCTAAGGGCGGTTACACTGAAGCTTTCTTT. It translates to CAWSVPKGGYTEAFF.

This clonotype was detected many times. V gene TRBV20-1 combines with J gene TRBJ1-1; D remains unclear. This CDR3 comprises 14 residues. The germline CDR1 and CDR2 sequences are DFQATT and SNEGSKA (reference sequence). The V and J ends lost 5 bases and 4 bases respectively, with 17 bases between them. As DNA, the CDR3 is TGCAGTGCTTACCCCCGCGTTTCGGCCACTGAAGCTTTCTTT. Amino acids: CSAYPRVSATEAFF.

This clonotype was seen repeatedly, ten times or more. The J gene is TRBJ2-2, the V gene TRBV18; no definite D call. V lost 0 bases and J lost 4, with 6 bases in between. The CDR3 has 14 amino acids. Germline values: CDR1 KGHSH, CDR2 LQKENI. The chain's CDR3 is CASSPPSGTGELFF. The CDR3 DNA sequence: TGTGCCAGCTCACCACCATCAGGCACCGGGGAGCTGTTTTTT. Looking up the rest from reference TRBV18 and TRBJ2-2 gives the full variable domain: NAGVMQNPRHLVRRRGQEARLRCSPMKGHSHVYWYRQLPEEGLKFMVYLQKENIIDESGMPKERFSAEFPKEGPSILRIQQVVRGDSAAYFCASSPPSGTGELFFGEGSRLTVL.

This clonotype was seen many times. The CDR3 nucleotides read TGTGCCAGCACCTCAATTACTATCAGGGAGGACACTGAAGCTTTCTTT. This encodes CASTSITIREDTEAFF. The rearrangement joins TRBV13 to TRBJ1-1; possible D gene TRBD1, 5 bases. This CDR3 spans 16 amino acids. The V and J ends lost 7 bases and 3 bases respectively, with 21 bases between them. Germline-derived CDR1 and CDR2 are PRHDT and FYEKMQ (reference sequence).